The present T cell receptor beta chain was sequenced within a study of persistence of HIV-infected CD4 T cells. Study context: Two participants gave one leukapheresis sample; others gave up to about 180 mL blood repeatedly.

Study-level findings and limits: TCR oligoclonality correlated with proviral oligoclonality in the same sorted populations.

The immunoSEQ assay was version 4, run in survey mode. Profiling relied on immunoSEQ multiplex PCR, and the TCRdb table lists in-frame clones only, not all of them. In the table there are just under 65,000 clones, under 80% of which are singletons. Cells were stimulated with overlapping HIV-1 Gag 15-mer peptides. Sorted nonresponding memory CD4+ T cells were CD40L-negative, CD69-negative, CD45RO-high. PBMCs were depleted of CD8+ T cells before stimulation. Regarding this clone: As yet, its antigen is unknown.

The CDR3 has 17 residues. The V gene lost 7 bases and the J gene lost 0 bases, with 19 bases spanning the gap. The germline V gene has CDR1 MDHEN and CDR2 SYDVKM. The origin of this receptor is an adult man with HIV who was CMV-seropositive. Sequencing was performed on CD4+ T cells sorted from PBMCs after approximately 19-hour stimulation, taken from a patient who received antiretroviral therapy. The chain is built from TRBV28 and TRBJ2-1; D is unresolved. The CDR3 spells CASTPTGPPNSYNEQFF. The CDR3, as DNA: TGTGCCAGCACCCCTACCGGCCCACCCAACTCCTACAATGAGCAGTTCTTC.